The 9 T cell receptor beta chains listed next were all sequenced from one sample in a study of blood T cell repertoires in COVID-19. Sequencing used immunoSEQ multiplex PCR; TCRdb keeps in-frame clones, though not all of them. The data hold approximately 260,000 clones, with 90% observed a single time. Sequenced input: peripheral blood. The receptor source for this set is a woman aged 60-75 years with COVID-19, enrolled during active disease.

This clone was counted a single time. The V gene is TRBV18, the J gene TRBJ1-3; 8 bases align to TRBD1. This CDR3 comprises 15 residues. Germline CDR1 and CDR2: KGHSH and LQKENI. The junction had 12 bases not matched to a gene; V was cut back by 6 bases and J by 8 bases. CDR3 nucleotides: TGTGCCAGCTCTCGCCTGGACAGGGTTAAGGACACCATATATTTT. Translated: CASSRLDRVKDTIYF.

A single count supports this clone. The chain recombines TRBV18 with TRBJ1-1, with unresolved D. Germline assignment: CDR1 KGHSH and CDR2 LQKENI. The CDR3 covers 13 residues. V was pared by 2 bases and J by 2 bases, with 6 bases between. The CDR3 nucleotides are TGTGCCAGCTCACCATCGGTAAACACTGAAGCTTTCTTT. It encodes CASSPSVNTEAFF.

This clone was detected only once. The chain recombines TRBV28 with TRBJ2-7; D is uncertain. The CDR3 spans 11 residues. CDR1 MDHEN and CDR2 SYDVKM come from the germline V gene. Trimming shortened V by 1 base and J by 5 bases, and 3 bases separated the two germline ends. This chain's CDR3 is CASSLFNEQYF. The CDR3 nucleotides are TGTGCCAGCAGTTTATTCAACGAGCAGTACTTC. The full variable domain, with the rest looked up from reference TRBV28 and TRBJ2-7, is DVKVTQSSRYLVKRTGEKVFLECVQDMDHENMFWYRQDPGLGLRLIYFSYDVKMKEKGDIPEGYSVSREKKERFSLILESASTNQTSMYLCASSLFNEQYFGPGTRLTVT.

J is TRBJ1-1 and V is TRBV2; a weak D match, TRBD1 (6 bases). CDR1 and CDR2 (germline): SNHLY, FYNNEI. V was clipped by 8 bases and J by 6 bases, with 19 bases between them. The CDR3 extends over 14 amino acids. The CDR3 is CASRRGQGIPEAFF. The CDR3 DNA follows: TGTGCCAGCCGCCGCGGGCAGGGGATTCCTGAAGCTTTCTTT.

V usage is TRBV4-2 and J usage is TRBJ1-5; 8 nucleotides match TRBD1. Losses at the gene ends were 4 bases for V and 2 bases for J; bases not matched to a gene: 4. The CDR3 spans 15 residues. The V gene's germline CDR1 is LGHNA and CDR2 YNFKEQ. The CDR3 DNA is TGTGCCAGCAGCCCAGACAGGGGCGGCAATCAGCCCCAGCATTTT. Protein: CASSPDRGGNQPQHF.

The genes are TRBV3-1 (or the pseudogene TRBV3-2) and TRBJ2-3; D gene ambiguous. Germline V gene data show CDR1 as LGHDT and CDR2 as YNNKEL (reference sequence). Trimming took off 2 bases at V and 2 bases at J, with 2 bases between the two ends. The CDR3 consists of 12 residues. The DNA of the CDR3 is TGTGCCAGCAGCCAATACACAGATACGCAGTATTTT. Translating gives CASSQYTDTQYF.

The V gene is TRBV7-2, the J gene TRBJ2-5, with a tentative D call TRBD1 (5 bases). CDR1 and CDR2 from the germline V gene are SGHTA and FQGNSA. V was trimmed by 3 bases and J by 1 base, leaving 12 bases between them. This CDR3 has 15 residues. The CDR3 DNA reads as TGTGCCAGCAGCTTTCTAAGGGGCATCCAAGAGACCCAGTACTTC. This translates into CASSFLRGIQETQYF.

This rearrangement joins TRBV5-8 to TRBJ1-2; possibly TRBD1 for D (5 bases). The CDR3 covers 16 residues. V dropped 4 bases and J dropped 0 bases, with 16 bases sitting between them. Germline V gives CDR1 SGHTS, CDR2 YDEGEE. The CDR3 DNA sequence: TGTGCCAGCAGCCCTCAAACAGGCCTAGCTAACTATGGCTACACCTTC. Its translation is CASSPQTGLANYGYTF.

Written as DNA, the CDR3 is TGTGCCAGCAGTTTACTCGGCCAAGAGACCCAGTACTTC. This gives the protein CASSLLGQETQYF. The chain carries TRBV7-8 and TRBJ2-5, with no clear D. The germline V and J ends were trimmed by 6 bases and 1 base, with 9 bases remaining between them. From germline, CDR1 is SGHVS and CDR2 FQNEAQ. The CDR3 is 13 residues long.